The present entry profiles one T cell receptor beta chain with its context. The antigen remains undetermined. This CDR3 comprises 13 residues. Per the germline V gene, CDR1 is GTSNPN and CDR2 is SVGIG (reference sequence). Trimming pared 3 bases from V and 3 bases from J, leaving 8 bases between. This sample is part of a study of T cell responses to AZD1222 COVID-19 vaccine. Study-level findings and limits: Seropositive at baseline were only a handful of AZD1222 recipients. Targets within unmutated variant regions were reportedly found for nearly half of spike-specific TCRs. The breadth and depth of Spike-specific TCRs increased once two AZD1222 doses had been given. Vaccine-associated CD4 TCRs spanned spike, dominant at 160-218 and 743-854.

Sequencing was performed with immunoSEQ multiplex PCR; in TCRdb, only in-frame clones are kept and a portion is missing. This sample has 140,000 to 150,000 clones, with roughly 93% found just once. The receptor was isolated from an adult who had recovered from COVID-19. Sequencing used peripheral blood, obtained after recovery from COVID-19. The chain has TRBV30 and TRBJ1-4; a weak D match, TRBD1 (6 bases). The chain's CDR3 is CAWSRGPNEKLFF. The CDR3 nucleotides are TGTGCCTGGAGCAGGGGACCTAATGAAAAACTGTTTTTT.